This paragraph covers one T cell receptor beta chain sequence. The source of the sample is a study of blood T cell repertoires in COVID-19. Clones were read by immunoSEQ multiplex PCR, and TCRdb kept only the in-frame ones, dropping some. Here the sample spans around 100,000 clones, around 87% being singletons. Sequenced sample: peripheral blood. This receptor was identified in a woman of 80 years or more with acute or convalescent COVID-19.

CDR3 in DNA: TGTGCCACCAGCAGACCAGCGGGAGCAACAGATACGCAGTATTTT. Protein sequence: CATSRPAGATDTQYF. The chain is built from TRBV15 and TRBJ2-3; the match to TRBD2 covers 8 bases. Germline V gene sequence: CDR1 LNHNV, CDR2 YYDKDF (reference sequence). This CDR3 region has 15 residues. Germline trimming cut 2 bases from V and 3 bases from J; bases unmatched to any gene: 4.